Listed here are 6 T cell receptor beta chains from one sample, sequenced in a study of somatic mutations in cytotoxic T cells in rheumatoid arthritis. Clones were sequenced by immunoSEQ multiplex PCR, and TCRdb holds only the in-frame ones, with some missing. Of 10,000 or so clones detected, roughly 73% appear once; the ten largest clones hold about 21%. What was sequenced was CD8+ T cells sorted from blood. Source of these receptors: a man aged 50-59 years in good health.

The chain links TRBV27 to TRBJ1-5; 8 bases are shared with TRBD1. The ends lost 5 bases at V and 2 bases at J; junction bases unmatched: 5. The CDR3 consists of 15 residues. From germline, CDR1 is MNHEY and CDR2 SMNVEV (reference sequence). For the CDR3, the DNA is TGTGCCAGCAGTCCCGGGACAGGTGGCAATCAGCCCCAGCATTTT. Amino acid sequence: CASSPGTGGNQPQHF.

The rearrangement uses TRBV27 and TRBJ1-1; D uncertain. V was shortened by 5 bases and J by 1 base, with 8 bases between the two germline ends. This CDR3 spans 13 amino acids. Germline V gene data show CDR1 as MNHEY and CDR2 as SMNVEV (reference sequence). The DNA for the CDR3 is TGTGCCAGCAGTCTCCGTTGGAACACTGAAGCTTTCTTT. Its protein is CASSLRWNTEAFF.

This clone was seen once. This chain connects TRBV5-1 to TRBJ2-7; D might be TRBD1 (5 bases). Germline CDR1 is SGHRS and CDR2 is YFSETQ. V was shortened by 1 base and J by 3 bases, with 8 bases between the two germline ends. CDR3 length: 13 amino acids. As DNA, the CDR3 is TGCGCCAGCAGCTTGAACAGGAACTACGAGCAGTACTTC. This gives the protein CASSLNRNYEQYF.

Concerning this clone itself: The sample has other DNA sequences that encode this CDR3 too. The J gene is TRBJ2-1, the V gene TRBV9; TRBD2 matches 8 bases. The CDR3 loop spans 17 amino acids. Germline lookup yields CDR1 SGDLS and CDR2 YYNGEE. V shed 4 bases and J 0 bases; nucleotides not matched to a gene: 9. The CDR3 loop reads CASSPRGAGGSYNEQFF. Written as DNA, the CDR3 is TGTGCCAGCAGCCCTCGGGGGGCGGGAGGCTCCTACAATGAGCAGTTCTTC.

The chain links TRBV4-2 to TRBJ1-1; the D is unclear. Germline values: CDR1 LGHNA, CDR2 YNFKEQ. The V and J ends lost 0 bases and 5 bases respectively, with 13 bases between them. The CDR3 covers 15 residues. Written as DNA, the CDR3 is TGTGCCAGCAGCCAAGAGGCAGGTACCTTGACTGAAGCTTTCTTT. This translates into CASSQEAGTLTEAFF.

The chain uses TRBV5-4 and TRBJ1-1; 11 bases line up with TRBD1. CDR1 SGHNT and CDR2 YYREEE come from the germline V gene (reference sequence). CDR3 length equals 20 residues. The J segment lost 10 bases and the V segment lost 4 bases, leaving 27 bases of the junction unmatched. The CDR3 nucleotides read TGTGCCAGCAGCCCCAGGACAGGGGGCGAAGGACGGGCTGCTGTACTGGGAGCTTTCTTT. It yields the protein CASSPRTGGEGRAAVLGAFF.